These T cell receptor beta chains were read from a single sample in a study of T cells expressing NK-cell markers. From the 5' RACE reads, TCRdb lists one entry per CDR3 protein and no DNA. Its listing shows 440,000 or so distinct CDR3 sequences. Sequences were obtained from blood T cells: a sorted CD56 or NKG2C T cell subset, CD4+ or CD8+ T cells, or bulk PBMC T cells (not recorded which). These receptors were obtained from a woman between 18 and 69 years old in good health. Each CDR3 is given with its conserved first and last residue.

J gene,V gene,CDR3 protein
TRBJ2-7,TRBV7-9,CASSPPSGHPKDF
TRBJ1-2,TRBV27,CASSLGPGEAYGYTF
TRBJ2-6,TRBV12-3/TRBV12-4,CASSLLRELSLLGANVLTF
TRBJ2-7,TRBV9,CASSHGTSGDYPSYEQYF
TRBJ1-2,TRBV6-5,CASIDRERGYTF
TRBJ2-1,TRBV24-1,CATNSGNGPYNEQFF
TRBJ2-7,TRBV20-1,CSAPRDSYEQYF
TRBJ1-2,TRBV5-1,CASSSGYNYGYTF
TRBJ2-1,TRBV12-3/TRBV12-4,CASSQGIEYNEQFF
TRBJ2-7,TRBV4-2,CASSPTGGTGGYEQYF
TRBJ2-1,TRBV11-2,CASSLEGLINEQFF
TRBJ2-1,TRBV7-7,CASSPGAATPYNEQFF
TRBJ2-2,TRBV6-2/TRBV6-3,CASRPSGRNTGELFF
TRBJ2-7,TRBV20-1,CSADGTSGSGEQYF
TRBJ2-7,TRBV9,CASSVGSGAPWEQYF
TRBJ2-7,TRBV28,CASSLPGDVYEQYF
TRBJ2-5,TRBV5-1,CASSFERGRQETQYF
TRBJ2-1,TRBV20-1,CSALGTSGGGDNEQFF
TRBJ2-1,TRBV18,CASLGLSYNEQFF
TRBJ1-1,TRBV4-1,CASSLGTPNTEAFF
TRBJ1-2,TRBV29-1,CSVAGTPRGYGYTF
TRBJ2-1,TRBV24-1,CATSAPRLVNEQFF
TRBJ2-3,TRBV2,CASSETGGFRNTQYF
TRBJ2-5,TRBV4-3,CASSKEGVGAEVETQYF
TRBJ2-2,TRBV11-1,CASSQINTGELFF
TRBJ2-3,TRBV7-2,CASSPRRDTDTQYF
TRBJ2-7,TRBV7-8,CASSPRGGIAYEQYF
TRBJ2-1,TRBV4-3,CASSQLAEPYNEQFF
TRBJ1-1,TRBV18,CASSSLDAGNTEAFF
TRBJ1-4,TRBV6-6,CASSTQDEKLFF